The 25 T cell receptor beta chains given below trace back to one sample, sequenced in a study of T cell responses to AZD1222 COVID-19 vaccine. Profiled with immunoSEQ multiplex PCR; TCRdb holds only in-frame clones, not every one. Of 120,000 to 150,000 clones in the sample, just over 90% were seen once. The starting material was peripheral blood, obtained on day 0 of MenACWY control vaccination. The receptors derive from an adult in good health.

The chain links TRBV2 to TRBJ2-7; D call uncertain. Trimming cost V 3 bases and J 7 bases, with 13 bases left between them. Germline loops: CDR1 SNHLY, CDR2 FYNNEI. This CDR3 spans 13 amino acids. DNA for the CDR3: TGTGCCAGCAGTGATTTCCAGGCCGCTGAGCAGTACTTC. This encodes CASSDFQAAEQYF.

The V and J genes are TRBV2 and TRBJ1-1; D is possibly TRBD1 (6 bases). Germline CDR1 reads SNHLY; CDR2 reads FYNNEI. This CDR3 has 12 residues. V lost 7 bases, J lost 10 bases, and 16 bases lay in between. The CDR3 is CASKGGGVAAFF. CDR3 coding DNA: TGTGCCAGCAAGGGGGGCGGGGTAGCAGCTTTCTTT.

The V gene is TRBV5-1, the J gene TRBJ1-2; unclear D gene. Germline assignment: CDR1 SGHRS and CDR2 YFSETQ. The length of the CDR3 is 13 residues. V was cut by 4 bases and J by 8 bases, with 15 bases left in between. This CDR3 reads CASSPTVSGGYTF. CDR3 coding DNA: TGCGCCAGCAGCCCAACGGTATCGGGCGGCTACACCTTC.

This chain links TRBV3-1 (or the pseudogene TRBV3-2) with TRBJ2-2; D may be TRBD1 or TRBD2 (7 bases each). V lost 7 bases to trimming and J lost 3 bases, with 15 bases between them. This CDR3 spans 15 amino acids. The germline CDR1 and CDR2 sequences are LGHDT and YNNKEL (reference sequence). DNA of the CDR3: TGTGCCAGCACCATTCAGGGGGGGTACACCGGGGAGCTGTTTTTT. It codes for CASTIQGGYTGELFF.

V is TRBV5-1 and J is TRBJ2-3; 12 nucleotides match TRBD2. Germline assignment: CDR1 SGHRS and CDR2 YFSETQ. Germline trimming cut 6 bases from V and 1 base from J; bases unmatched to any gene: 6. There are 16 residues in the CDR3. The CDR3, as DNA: TGCGCCAGCAACCTAGCGGGAGGGCTTGGCACAGATACGCAGTATTTT. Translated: CASNLAGGLGTDTQYF.

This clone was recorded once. CDR3 in DNA: TGTGCCAGCAGTGAAAATAGGGTTTACGAGCAGTACTTC. Its protein is CASSENRVYEQYF. V and J are TRBV6-1 and TRBJ2-7, with D hard to call. The CDR3 extends over 13 amino acids. Trimming stripped 2 bases from V and 4 bases from J, with 9 bases between. Germline CDR1 reads MNHNS; CDR2 reads SASEGT.

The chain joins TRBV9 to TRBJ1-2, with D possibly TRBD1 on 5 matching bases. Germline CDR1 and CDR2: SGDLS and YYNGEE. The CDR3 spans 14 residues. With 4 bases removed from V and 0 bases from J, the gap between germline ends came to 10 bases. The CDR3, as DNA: TGTGCCAGCAGCCTACAGGAAGCTAACTATGGCTACACCTTC. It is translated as CASSLQEANYGYTF.

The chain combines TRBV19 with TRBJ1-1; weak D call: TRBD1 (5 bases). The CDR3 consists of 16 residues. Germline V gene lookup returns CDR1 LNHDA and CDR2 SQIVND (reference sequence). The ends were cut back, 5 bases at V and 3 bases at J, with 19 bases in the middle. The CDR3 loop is CASSVPLGGEDTEAFF. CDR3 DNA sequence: TGTGCCAGTAGTGTTCCCCTTGGGGGTGAAGACACTGAAGCTTTCTTT.

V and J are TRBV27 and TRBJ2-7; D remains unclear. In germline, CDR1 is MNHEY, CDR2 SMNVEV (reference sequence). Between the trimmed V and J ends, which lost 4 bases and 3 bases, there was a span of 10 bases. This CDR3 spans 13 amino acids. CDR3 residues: CASSYGQDYEQYF. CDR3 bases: TGTGCCAGCAGTTACGGCCAGGACTACGAGCAGTACTTC.

CDR3 sequence reads: CASSQQMGSDTQYF. The CDR3 DNA sequence: TGTGCCAGCAGCCAGCAGATGGGGTCAGATACGCAGTATTTT. The chain is built from TRBV16 and TRBJ2-3; D is unresolved. The V gene lost 3 bases and the J gene lost 4 bases, with 11 bases spanning the gap. The CDR3 spans 14 residues. Germline V lookup: CDR1 KGHSY, CDR2 FQNENV.

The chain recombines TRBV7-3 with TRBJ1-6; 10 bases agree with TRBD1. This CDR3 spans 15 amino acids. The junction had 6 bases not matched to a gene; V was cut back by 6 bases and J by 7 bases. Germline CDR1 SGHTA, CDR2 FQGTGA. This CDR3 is CASSPGQGGNSPLHF. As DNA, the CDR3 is TGTGCCAGCAGTCCCGGACAGGGGGGCAATTCACCCCTCCACTTT.

The CDR3 spells CASSLMTGVNTEAFF. The CDR3 DNA is TGTGCCAGCAGCTTAATGACAGGGGTGAACACTGAAGCTTTCTTT. The gene calls are TRBV7-3 and TRBJ1-1; 8 nucleotides match TRBD1. The V segment lost 1 base and the J segment 0 bases; nucleotides outside the gene matches: 1. The germline CDR1 and CDR2 sequences are SGHTA and FQGTGA. The CDR3 spans 15 residues.

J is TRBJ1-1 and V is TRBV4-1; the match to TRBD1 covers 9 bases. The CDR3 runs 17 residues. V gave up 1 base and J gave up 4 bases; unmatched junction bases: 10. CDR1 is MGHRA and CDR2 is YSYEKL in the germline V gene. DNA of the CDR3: TGCGCCAGCAGCCAAGGTAAACAGGGGGCGCGGGGCACTGAAGCTTTCTTT. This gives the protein CASSQGKQGARGTEAFF.

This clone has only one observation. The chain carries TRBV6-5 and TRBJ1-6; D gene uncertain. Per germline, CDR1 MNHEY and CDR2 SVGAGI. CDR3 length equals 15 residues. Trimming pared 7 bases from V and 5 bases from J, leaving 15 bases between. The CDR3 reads CASTPYYQDNSPLHF. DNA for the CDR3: TGTGCCAGCACCCCCTATTACCAAGATAATTCACCCCTCCACTTT.

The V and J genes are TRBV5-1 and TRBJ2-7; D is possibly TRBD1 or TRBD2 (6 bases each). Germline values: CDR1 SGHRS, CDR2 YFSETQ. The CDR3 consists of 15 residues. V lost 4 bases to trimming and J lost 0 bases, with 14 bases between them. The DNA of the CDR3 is TGCGCCAGCAGCGGAGGGGGAGGTTCCTCCTACGAGCAGTACTTC. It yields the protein CASSGGGGSSYEQYF.

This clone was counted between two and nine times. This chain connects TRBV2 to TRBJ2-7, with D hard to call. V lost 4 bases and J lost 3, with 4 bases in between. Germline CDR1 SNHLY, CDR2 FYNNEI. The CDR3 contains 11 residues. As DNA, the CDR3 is TGTGCCAGCAGTGCCCACTACGAGCAGTACTTC. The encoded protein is CASSAHYEQYF.

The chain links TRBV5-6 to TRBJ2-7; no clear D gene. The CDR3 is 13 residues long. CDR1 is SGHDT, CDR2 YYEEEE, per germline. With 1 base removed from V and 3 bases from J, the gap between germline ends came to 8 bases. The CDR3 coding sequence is TGTGCCAGCAGCTTGACGGTCAGCTACGAGCAGTACTTC. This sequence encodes CASSLTVSYEQYF.

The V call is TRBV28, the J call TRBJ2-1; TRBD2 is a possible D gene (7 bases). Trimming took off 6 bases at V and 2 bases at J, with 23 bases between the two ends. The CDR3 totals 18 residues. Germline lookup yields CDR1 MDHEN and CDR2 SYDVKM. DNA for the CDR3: TGTGCCAGCAGACCTGGGGGGCTAGCGGACCAACCCTACAATGAGCAGTTCTTC. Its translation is CASRPGGLADQPYNEQFF.

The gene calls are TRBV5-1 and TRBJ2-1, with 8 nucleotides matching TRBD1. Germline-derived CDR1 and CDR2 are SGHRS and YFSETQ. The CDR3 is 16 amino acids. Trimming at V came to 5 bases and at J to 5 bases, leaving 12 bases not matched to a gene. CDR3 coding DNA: TGCGCCAGCAGTTTGAGCAATCCGGGACAGGACAATGAGCAGTTCTTC. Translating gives CASSLSNPGQDNEQFF.

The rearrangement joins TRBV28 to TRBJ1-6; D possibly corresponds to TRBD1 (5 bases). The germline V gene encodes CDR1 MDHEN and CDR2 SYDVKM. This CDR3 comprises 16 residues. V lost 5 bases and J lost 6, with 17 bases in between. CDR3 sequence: CASSIYGTSLNSPLHF. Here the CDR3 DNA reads TGTGCCAGCAGTATTTACGGGACGTCGCTTAATTCACCCCTCCACTTT.

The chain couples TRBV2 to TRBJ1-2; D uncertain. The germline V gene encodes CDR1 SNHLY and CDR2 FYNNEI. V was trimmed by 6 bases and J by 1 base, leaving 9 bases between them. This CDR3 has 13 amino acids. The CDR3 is CASRRKGNYGYTF. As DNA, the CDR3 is TGTGCCAGCAGGCGAAAGGGTAACTATGGCTACACCTTC.

CDR3 nucleotide sequence: TGTGCCAGCAGCAAAGTTGTGCAGGGCCAAGAGACCCAGTACTTC. This codes for CASSKVVQGQETQYF. The chain uses TRBV21-1 and TRBJ2-5; TRBD1, the D gene given by the table, was not confirmed from the DNA. TRBV21-1 is a listed pseudogene. This CDR3 is 15 amino acids long.

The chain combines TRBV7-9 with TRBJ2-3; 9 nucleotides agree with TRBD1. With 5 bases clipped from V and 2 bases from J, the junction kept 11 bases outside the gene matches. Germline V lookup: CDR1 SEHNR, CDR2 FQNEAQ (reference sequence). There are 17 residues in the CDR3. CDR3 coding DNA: TGTGCCAGCAGCCCCGGACAGGGGATTTGGATCACAGATACGCAGTATTTT. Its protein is CASSPGQGIWITDTQYF.

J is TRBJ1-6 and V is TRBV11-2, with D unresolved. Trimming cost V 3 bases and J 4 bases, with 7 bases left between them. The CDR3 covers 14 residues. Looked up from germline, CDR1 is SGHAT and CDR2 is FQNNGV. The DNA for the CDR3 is TGTGCCAGCAGCTTCGGACTGTATAATTCACCCCTCCACTTT. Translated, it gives CASSFGLYNSPLHF.

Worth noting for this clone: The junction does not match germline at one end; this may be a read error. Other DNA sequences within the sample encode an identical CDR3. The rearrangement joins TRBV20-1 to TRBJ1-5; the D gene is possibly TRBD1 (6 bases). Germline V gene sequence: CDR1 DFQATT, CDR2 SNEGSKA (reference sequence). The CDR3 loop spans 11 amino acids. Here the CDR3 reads CSARGGQPQHF. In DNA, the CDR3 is TGCAGTGCAAGAGGGGGTCAGCCCCAGCATTTT.